This is a list of T cell receptor beta chains from one sample in a study of blood T cells in healthy people across ages. TCRdb independently ran MiXCR on the 5' RACE reads; one entry per CDR3 protein. Seen here are 550,000 to 600,000 distinct CDR3 sequences, about 26% observed once, and the top ten hold 15% to 20%. Source material: blood. The receptors were sampled from a woman between 65 and 79 years old in good health. The CDR3 runs from the conserved cysteine through the conserved F or W. D genes are given only for firm matches. Clone size is given for some rows only: seen once, a few or many times, or a class if the clone is expanded.

clone_size j_call v_call d_call cdr3_aa cdr3_nt
- TRBJ1-2 TRBV10-3 - CAISEGPGANYGYTF TGTGCCATCAGTGAGGGCCCAGGAGCGAACTATGGCTACACCTTC
few TRBJ2-7 TRBV5-6 - CASSLTGESQQCF TGTGCCAGCAGCTTGACCGGGGAAAGTCAGCAGTGCTTC
- TRBJ2-5 TRBV6-6 - CASSYPGVSEETQYF TGTGCCAGCAGTTACCCAGGGGTTAGCGAGGAGACCCAGTACTTC
- TRBJ1-1 TRBV7-9 - CASSFPVQGEAFF TGTGCCAGCAGTTTCCCAGTACAGGGCGAGGCTTTCTTT
- TRBJ1-6 TRBV7-8 - CASRTVEHPYSSPLHF TGTGCCAGTAGGACAGTCGAACACCCCTATAGTTCACCCCTCCACTTT
- TRBJ2-5 TRBV20-1 TRBD2 CSARAARGRQETQYF TGCAGTGCTAGAGCTGCGCGGGGGAGACAAGAGACCCAGTACTTC
- TRBJ2-5 TRBV24-1 - CATNHQETQYF TGTGCCACCAACCACCAAGAGACCCAGTACTTC
- TRBJ2-7 TRBV6-1 TRBD1 CASSVGQGAREQYF TGTGCCAGCAGCGTGGGACAGGGGGCCCGTGAGCAGTACTTC
few TRBJ2-7 TRBV12-3/TRBV12-4 TRBD2 CASTVGGSGREQYF TGTGCCAGCACCGTCGGGGGGTCAGGTCGAGAGCAGTATTTC
- TRBJ2-7 TRBV11-2 - CASSLTGSSPFYEQYF TGTGCCAGCAGCTTAACGGGTAGCAGCCCCTTCTACGAGCAGTACTTC
- TRBJ1-1 TRBV12-5 - CASGLGVGATEAFF TGTGCTAGTGGTTTAGGGGTAGGCGCCACTGAAGCTTTCTTT
few TRBJ2-1 TRBV15 - CATSRDQGNEQFF TGTGCCACCAGCAGAGATCAGGGCAATGAGCAGTTCTTC
few TRBJ1-1 TRBV20-1 TRBD1 CSATRDRTSTPEAFF TGCAGTGCTACCAGGGACAGGACATCAACCCCTGAAGCTTTCTTT
few TRBJ1-3 TRBV7-2 - CASSLQSLSGNTIYF TGTGCCAGCAGCTTACAGAGCCTCTCTGGAAACACCATATATTTT